What follows are 30 T cell receptor beta chains derived from one specimen sequenced in a study of T cell changes during pregnancy in multiple sclerosis. Method: immunoSEQ multiplex PCR; TCRdb's copy keeps in-frame clones and lacks some. The sample contains roughly 43,000 clones, about nine tenths of which appear only once. This sample comprised CD4+ T cells from peripheral blood mononuclear cells, obtained after pregnancy. Every receptor here comes from a female donor with multiple sclerosis, enrolled in a pregnancy study.

The gene calls are TRBV7-2 and TRBJ1-1; the match to TRBD1 covers 7 bases. The CDR3 contains 17 residues. CDR1 SGHTA and CDR2 FQGNSA come from the germline V gene. The trim removed 1 base at V and 3 bases at J, leaving 11 bases unmatched. CDR3 bases: TGTGCCAGCAGCTTAGGGGGGACAGCCATGCCCCACACTGAAGCTTTCTTT. This translates into CASSLGGTAMPHTEAFF.

The chain links TRBV4-1 to TRBJ1-1, with D possibly matching TRBD1 (6 bases). Looked up from germline, CDR1 is MGHRA and CDR2 is YSYEKL. V lost 0 bases, J lost 5 bases, and 19 bases lay in between. The CDR3 extends over 17 amino acids. DNA for the CDR3: TGCGCCAGCAGCCAAGATAAGGGGTTGGGGGCGAGGACTGAAGCTTTCTTT. Protein sequence: CASSQDKGLGARTEAFF.

The chain joins TRBV9 to TRBJ2-1; D perhaps matches TRBD2 (5 bases). This CDR3 has 13 residues. Deletions cut 4 bases from V and 10 bases from J, with 15 bases between. Germline CDR1 SGDLS, CDR2 YYNGEE. CDR3 loop: CASSKDLAGEQFF. CDR3 in DNA: TGTGCCAGCAGCAAAGATCTAGCTGGGGAGCAGTTCTTC.

The rearrangement joins TRBV5-6 to TRBJ2-3; D gene uncertain. V gave up 4 bases and J gave up 4 bases, with 13 bases separating them. Germline CDR1 is SGHDT and CDR2 is YYEEEE. This CDR3 comprises 14 residues. Written as DNA, the CDR3 is TGTGCCAGCAGCCAAGACTTCGTCGCAGATACGCAGTATTTT. This gives the protein CASSQDFVADTQYF.

J is TRBJ2-2 and V is TRBV9; D call uncertain. This CDR3 has 14 residues. Deletions cut 0 bases from V and 2 bases from J, with 5 bases between. Germline assignment: CDR1 SGDLS and CDR2 YYNGEE. The CDR3 nucleotides are TGTGCCAGCAGCGTAGGGCCTAACACCGGGGAGCTGTTTTTT. This codes for CASSVGPNTGELFF.

The chain is built from TRBV23-1 and TRBJ2-6, with D maybe TRBD1 (5 bases). TRBV23-1 is flagged as an ORF with uncertain function. Trimming shortened V by 5 bases and J by 5 bases, and 19 bases separated the two germline ends. The CDR3 totals 17 residues. In DNA form, the CDR3 reads TGCGCCAGCAGTAGGGGTACGCAACAAAGTCGGGCCAACGTCCTGACTTTC. This encodes CASSRGTQQSRANVLTF.

This chain connects TRBV18 to TRBJ2-3; 7 bases line up with TRBD2. Trimming removed 1 base from V and 3 bases from J; junction bases left unmatched: 1. Germline CDR1 and CDR2: KGHSH and LQKENI. The CDR3 sequence is 14 residues long. The CDR3 DNA reads TGTGCCAGCTCACCACTAGCGGGTACAGATACGCAGTATTTT. Translated: CASSPLAGTDTQYF.

The V and J genes are TRBV4-1 and TRBJ2-7; D might be TRBD2 (5 bases). V lost 5 bases, J lost 2 bases, and 16 bases lay in between. From germline, CDR1 is MGHRA and CDR2 YSYEKL. The CDR3 extends over 15 amino acids. This CDR3 reads CASSTPTRRPYEQYF. The DNA of the CDR3 is TGCGCCAGCAGCACTCCCACTAGACGTCCCTACGAGCAGTACTTC.

Notes on this clone: A junction boundary mismatches the germline segment, possibly from a read error. V gene TRBV6-1 combines with J gene TRBJ1-5; D gene uncertain. In germline, CDR1 is MNHNS, CDR2 SASEGT. The CDR3 consists of 14 residues. CDR3 amino acids: CVSRSGTSNQPQHF. The CDR3 nucleotides are TGTGTCAGCCGGAGCGGAACGAGCAATCAGCCCCAGCATTTT.

The rearrangement uses TRBV6-1 and TRBJ2-1; 14 nucleotides line up with TRBD2. The CDR3 contains 15 residues. With 11 bases clipped from V and 5 bases from J, the junction kept 8 bases outside the gene matches. Germline CDR1 and CDR2: MNHNS and SASEGT. The CDR3 sequence is CAVRLAGGRNNEQFF. CDR3 nucleotides: TGTGCCGTCCGACTAGCGGGAGGGCGGAACAATGAGCAGTTCTTC.

This chain uses TRBV27 with TRBJ2-2; perhaps TRBD1 as D (6 bases). CDR1 is MNHEY, CDR2 SMNVEV, per germline (reference sequence). V was clipped by 6 bases and J by 2 bases, with 13 bases between them. The CDR3 runs to 15 residues. The CDR3 protein is CASRSTGLNTGELFF. CDR3 coding DNA: TGTGCCAGCAGATCGACAGGCCTCAACACCGGGGAGCTGTTTTTT.

This chain uses TRBV27 with TRBJ2-3; 12 bases are a match to TRBD2. CDR3 length: 14 amino acids. Trimming cost V 7 bases and J 4 bases; bases outside gene matches: 3. Germline lookup yields CDR1 MNHEY and CDR2 SMNVEV (reference sequence). CDR3 sequence (DNA): TGTGCCAGCACCCCTAGCGGGAGGGCAGATACGCAGTATTTT. It yields the protein CASTPSGRADTQYF.

The genes are TRBV7-9 and TRBJ2-3, with 10 bases lining up with TRBD2. Per germline, CDR1 SEHNR and CDR2 FQNEAQ (reference sequence). With 3 bases clipped from V and 0 bases from J, the junction kept 3 bases outside the gene matches. The CDR3 contains 16 residues. The CDR3 here is CASSLQLAGSTDTQYF. CDR3 nucleotide sequence: TGTGCCAGCAGCTTGCAACTAGCGGGAAGCACAGATACGCAGTATTTT.

V and J are TRBV11-2 and TRBJ1-2; 7 bases fit TRBD1. The germline gives CDR1 SGHAT, CDR2 FQNNGV. V lost 5 bases and J lost 0; bases outside the gene matches: 3. This CDR3 has 14 residues. The CDR3 coding sequence is TGTGCCAGCAGCCCGGGACAGACTAACTATGGCTACACCTTC. Its protein is CASSPGQTNYGYTF.

The CDR3 sequence: CASSLGGPTDTQYF. The CDR3 DNA follows: TGCGCCAGCAGCTTAGGCGGTCCCACAGATACGCAGTATTTT. The chain employs TRBV5-1 and TRBJ2-3; D call uncertain. In germline, CDR1 is SGHRS, CDR2 YFSETQ. CDR3 size: 14 residues. V lost 2 bases to trimming and J lost 2 bases, with 9 bases between them.

This clone occurred once. The gene calls are TRBV6-6 and TRBJ1-4; TRBD1 aligns across 10 bases. V shed 4 bases and J 5 bases; nucleotides not matched to a gene: 7. Germline assignment: CDR1 MNHNY and CDR2 SVGAGI (reference sequence). This CDR3 contains 16 residues. The CDR3 DNA reads as TGTGCCAGCAGTTCCGGGACAGGGGCTTTCAATGAAAAACTGTTTTTT. Translation: CASSSGTGAFNEKLFF.

V and J are TRBV7-2 and TRBJ2-3, with 7 bases matching TRBD1. The CDR3 runs 15 residues. Germline loops: CDR1 SGHTA, CDR2 FQGNSA. J gave up 8 bases and V 4 bases, and 12 bases lay outside the gene matches. CDR3 sequence reads: CASSSRGQFQGTQYF. Written as DNA, the CDR3 is TGTGCCAGCAGCTCGAGGGGGCAGTTCCAGGGTACGCAGTATTTT.

V gene TRBV7-9 combines with J gene TRBJ2-1; maybe TRBD2 (6 bases). CDR1 and CDR2 (germline): SEHNR, FQNEAQ (reference sequence). V was trimmed by 2 bases and J by 9 bases, leaving 14 bases between them. The CDR3 is made up of 14 amino acids. CDR3 in amino acids: CASSLFPGVVEQFF. The CDR3 DNA follows: TGTGCCAGCAGCTTATTTCCGGGAGTGGTTGAGCAGTTCTTC.

The chain links TRBV6-1 to TRBJ1-2; D gene uncertain. Trimming pared 1 base from V and 4 bases from J, leaving 13 bases between. This CDR3 spans 15 amino acids. CDR1 is MNHNS and CDR2 is SASEGT in the germline V gene. The CDR3 DNA reads as TGTGCCAGCAGTGAAGAATATCTCTTTTCCTATGGCTACACCTTC. This translates into CASSEEYLFSYGYTF.

This clone is a singleton in its sample. V usage is TRBV18 and J usage is TRBJ2-7, with 13 bases aligning to TRBD2. Trimming at V came to 4 bases and at J to 0 bases, leaving 9 bases not matched to a gene. The CDR3 is 18 residues long. Per germline, CDR1 KGHSH and CDR2 LQKENI. The CDR3 nucleotides read TGTGCCAGCTCACATTCGAGACTAGCGGGAGGCCTCTCCTACGAGCAGTACTTC. It yields the protein CASSHSRLAGGLSYEQYF.

The genes are TRBV5-1 and TRBJ2-5; D possibly corresponds to TRBD1 (5 bases). V was shortened by 4 bases and J by 2 bases, with 9 bases between the two germline ends. The germline CDR1 and CDR2 sequences are SGHRS and YFSETQ. The CDR3 contains 13 residues. CDR3 coding DNA: TGCGCCAGCAGCGTAGGACAACAAGAGACCCAGTACTTC. Protein: CASSVGQQETQYF.

Relative to its sample, this clone is medium-sized. V gene TRBV21-1 combines with J gene TRBJ2-7; no check of the table's D call, TRBD2, against the DNA was made. TRBV21-1 is reported as a pseudogene. The CDR3 covers 16 residues. The CDR3 here is CASSKAALAGRYEQYF. CDR3 DNA: TGTGCCAGCAGCAAAGCTGCACTAGCGGGCCGCTACGAGCAGTACTTC.

This clone has only one observation. The chain is built from TRBV5-1 and TRBJ2-7; 12 nucleotides agree with TRBD2. CDR1 and CDR2 from the germline V gene are SGHRS and YFSETQ. This CDR3 contains 14 residues. Trimming removed 3 bases from V and 11 bases from J; junction bases left unmatched: 9. The chain's CDR3 is CASSSLTSGSPEYF. In DNA form, the CDR3 reads TGCGCCAGCAGCTCACTGACTAGCGGGAGCCCGGAGTACTTC.

CDR3: CSAGTGQSTDTQYF. DNA of the CDR3: TGCAGCGCGGGAACGGGACAGTCCACAGATACGCAGTATTTT. This chain joins TRBV29-1 and TRBJ2-3; 7 bases fit TRBD1. This CDR3 comprises 14 residues. V was clipped by 7 bases and J by 2 bases; unmatched bases: 9. CDR1 and CDR2 (germline): SQVTM, ANQGSEA.

The CDR3 DNA is TGTGCCAGCAGTACGAGGACATTAGCCAAAAACATTCAGTACTTC. Protein: CASSTRTLAKNIQYF. The chain has TRBV6-6 and TRBJ2-4, with D perhaps TRBD1 (5 bases). The CDR3 contains 15 residues. From germline, CDR1 is MNHNY and CDR2 SVGAGI (reference sequence). The germline V and J ends were trimmed by 5 bases and 0 bases, with 11 bases remaining between them.

The chain uses TRBV10-3 and TRBJ2-7, with 8 bases fitting TRBD2. This CDR3 is built from 15 residues. Per the germline V gene, CDR1 is ENHRY and CDR2 is SYGVKD. The junction had 12 bases not matched to a gene; V was cut back by 2 bases and J by 9 bases. The DNA for the CDR3 is TGTGCCATCAGTGAGGGGGAAGCGGGAGCCCTCGGGCAGTACTTC. This gives the protein CAISEGEAGALGQYF.

V usage is TRBV7-8 and J usage is TRBJ2-3; TRBD2 matches 12 bases. Germline V gives CDR1 SGHVS, CDR2 FQNEAQ. There are 17 residues in the CDR3. The trim removed 4 bases at V and 0 bases at J, leaving 5 bases unmatched. In nucleotides, the CDR3 is TGTGCCAGCAGCTCAGGGACTAGCGGGCATAGCACAGATACGCAGTATTTT. This sequence encodes CASSSGTSGHSTDTQYF.

The J gene is TRBJ2-7, the V gene TRBV5-6, with TRBD1 matching over 7 bases. V gave up 4 bases and J gave up 2 bases; unmatched junction bases: 6. The V gene's germline CDR1 is SGHDT and CDR2 YYEEEE. There are 14 residues in the CDR3. The CDR3 DNA sequence: TGTGCCAGCAGCACCGGACAGGATCCCTACGAGCAGTACTTC. It translates to CASSTGQDPYEQYF.

This clone has only a few counts. This chain joins TRBV29-1 and TRBJ1-4, with 7 bases identical to TRBD1. Germline V lookup: CDR1 SQVTM, CDR2 ANQGSEA. The CDR3 is made up of 15 amino acids. Trimming took 0 bases from V and 7 from J; bases not matched to a gene: 8. CDR3 DNA sequence: TGCAGCGTTGAAGAGACGAGGGGGCTGGGTGAAAAACTGTTTTTT. Amino acids: CSVEETRGLGEKLFF.

This clone was found a few times. The V and J genes are TRBV11-2 and TRBJ2-2; 7 positions agree with TRBD1. The germline gives CDR1 SGHAT, CDR2 FQNNGV. Trimming took 6 bases from V and 7 from J; bases not matched to a gene: 8. The CDR3 has 14 residues. CDR3 loop: CASSPQGNIGELFF. The CDR3 nucleotides are TGTGCCAGCAGTCCACAGGGGAATATCGGGGAGCTGTTTTTT.